This T cell receptor (beta chain) came from a study of CD8 T cells in Susac syndrome. Findings and caveats of the study: No clonal expansion appeared among CD4+ T cells in Susac patients.

The germline gives CDR1 SGHTA, CDR2 FQGNSA. Between the trimmed V and J ends, which lost 1 base and 0 bases, there was a span of 6 bases. The CDR3 has 14 amino acids. In the case of this clonotype: Its antigen is unidentified.

Reverse transcription of roughly 0.45 to 1 ug RNA was performed with random hexamers. By means of immunoSEQ multiplex PCR, TCR beta CDR3 spanning 54 Vbeta and 13 Jbeta underwent amplification. MiXCR was run by TCRdb on the immunoSEQ multiplex PCR reads, yielding one entry per CDR3 protein. The data show under 90,000 distinct CDR3 sequences, with 85% to 95% seen just once and around 0.57% held by the top ten. Sequencing was carried out using CD4+ T cells from PBMCs. This receptor was obtained from a human donor with Susac syndrome. The chain is built from TRBV7-2 and TRBJ1-1; D is unclear. DNA for the CDR3: TGTGCCAGCAGCTTAGTCGGGATGAACACTGAAGCTTTCTTT. This translates into CASSLVGMNTEAFF.